The subject of this entry is one T cell receptor beta chain. The target antigen is unknown. Time point noted: healthy volunteer bleed at 6 weeks. Sequencing started from total RNA isolated from unfractionated whole blood. The library labeled individual cDNA molecules by adding unique molecular identifiers to them. Study processing details: Samples contained a median of approximately 100,000 TCRs, with a range of about 23,224 to 700,000. In TCRdb, the RACE reads were re-called with MiXCR into one record per CDR3 protein. TCRdb's processing, not the authors', yielded these V and J calls. The sample lists around 65,000 distinct CDR3 sequences, approximately 6.2% occurring once. CDR3 length: 13 residues. V was pared by 4 bases and J by 6 bases, with 10 bases between. This entry is derived from a study of human T cells and chemical hapten exposure. For the study at large: Variability of per-sample TCR yields stemmed mainly from small differences in pooled library volume. General observations from the study: The number of TCRs over 1 in 1000 frequency stayed unchanged after DPC.

Input material: whole blood. The chain employs TRBV12-3 or TRBV12-4 and TRBJ2-1; possibly TRBD1 or TRBD2 for D (5 bases each). The receptor was derived from a female donor in good health. Some clones in this sample may be carry-over from other donors' samples. CDR3 sequence: CASSSGTINEQFF. The CDR3 nucleotides read TGTGCCAGCAGTTCCGGGACCATCAATGAGCAGTTCTTC.